A selection of T cell receptor beta chains follows, all from one sample in a study of T and B cells in COVID-19 patients. Via MiXCR, TCRdb re-called the multiplex PCR reads, giving one row per CDR3 protein. The sample has 20,000 to 30,000 distinct CDR3 sequences, approximately 32% seen once; the top ten hold 1.7%. Sequencing was carried out using blood. These receptors were collected from a human donor who had recovered from COVID-19. Each CDR3 is given with its conserved first and last residue. D genes are given only for firm matches. Some rows have no size entry. The others give once, few or many, or a class for an expanded clone.

TRBD1 TRBJ1-1 16 - TRBV18 TGTGCCAGCTCACGCAACAGGGGGTCTGGGATCACTGAAGCTTTCTTT CASSRNRGSGITEAFF
TRBD2 TRBJ2-7 16 few TRBV6-2/TRBV6-3 TGTGCCAGCAGACCGGAACTAGCGGGAGGGCTTGGCGAGCAGTACTTC CASRPELAGGLGEQYF
TRBD1 TRBJ2-1 12 many TRBV5-6 TGTGCCAGCAGCTACTGGGACAGCCAGCAGTTCTTC CASSYWDSQQFF
TRBD1 TRBJ2-7 13 medium-sized TRBV30 TGTGCCTGGAGAGAGGACAGGGACCACGAGCAGTACTTC CAWREDRDHEQYF
TRBD1 TRBJ1-5 13 many TRBV19 TGTGCCAGTAGTGGGACAGGCAATCAGCCCCAGCATTTT CASSGTGNQPQHF
- TRBJ2-1 20 - TRBV7-2 TGTGCCAGCAGCTTAATTCGCCAACTCTTGACAGCTAACACCTCGAATGAGCAGTTCTTC CASSLIRQLLTANTSNEQFF
- TRBJ2-7 14 few TRBV18 TGTGCCAGCTCACCGTCCCTAGCTGTCTACGAGCAGTACTTC CASSPSLAVYEQYF
TRBD1 TRBJ2-1 17 - TRBV6-5 TGTGCCAACAGTTACTACTGGGACAGGGTGTCCTACAATGAGCAGTTCTTC CANSYYWDRVSYNEQFF
- TRBJ1-2 15 few TRBV19 TGTGCCAGTAGTATGTTTGGGGGGTTATACGTTGGCTACACCTTC CASSMFGGLYVGYTF
TRBD2 TRBJ2-3 15 many TRBV5-5 TGTGCCAGCAGCTTCGCGGGGGGCAGCACAGATACGCAGTATTTT CASSFAGGSTDTQYF
TRBD1 TRBJ1-5 15 once TRBV6-5 TGTGCCAGCTGTTCCCGGGACAGGGTCGGTCAGCCCCAGCATTTT CASCSRDRVGQPQHF
- TRBJ1-2 12 few TRBV6-2/TRBV6-3 TGTGCCAGCCGACGCTTCGGGGGGGGCTACACCTTC CASRRFGGGYTF
- TRBJ2-5 13 many TRBV27 TGTGCCAGCATGAGCGGGCTGGGGGAGACCCAGTACTTC CASMSGLGETQYF
- TRBJ2-7 13 few TRBV27 TGTGCCAGCAGTTCGGGACCGGGCTACGAGCAGTACTTC CASSSGPGYEQYF
- TRBJ1-4 15 - TRBV20-1 TGCAGTGCTAGTCTCATTAGACAGGATCCTGAAAAACTGTTTTTT CSASLIRQDPEKLFF
- TRBJ1-6 13 - TRBV6-2/TRBV6-3 TGTGCCAGCAGTTACTCGGTCAGCTCACCCCTCCACTTT CASSYSVSSPLHF
- TRBJ2-2 13 - TRBV19 TGTGCCAGTAGGAGGGGAGGGGGCGGGGAGCTGTTTTTT CASRRGGGGELFF
- TRBJ1-5 13 - TRBV6-2/TRBV6-3 TGTGCCAGCAGTTACGGCCCCAGGCAGCCCCAGCATTTT CASSYGPRQPQHF
TRBD1 TRBJ1-4 15 many TRBV6-5 TGTGCCAGCAGTTACTCGGCGACAGGGATAGAAAAACTGTTTTTT CASSYSATGIEKLFF
- TRBJ2-2 14 few TRBV12-3/TRBV12-4 TGTGCCAGCAGAACGACAGGGAGGACCGGGGAGCTGTTTTTT CASRTTGRTGELFF
TRBD2 TRBJ2-1 14 medium-sized TRBV19 TGTGCCAGTATCTCGCGGGAGGGCCGGTATGAGCAGTTCTTC CASISREGRYEQFF
TRBD1 TRBJ1-2 14 - TRBV27 TGTGCCAGCAGATCCAGGGGGCGCGACTATGGCTACACCTTC CASRSRGRDYGYTF
TRBD2 TRBJ2-4 15 - TRBV13 TGTGCCAGCAGCTGGCGGGGGGTAGCCAAAAACATTCAGTACTTC CASSWRGVAKNIQYF
- TRBJ2-1 13 many TRBV12-3/TRBV12-4 TGTGCCAGCAGGCGACTTGGAGCGGGTGAGCAGTTCTTC CASRRLGAGEQFF
- TRBJ1-1 13 few TRBV29-1 TGCAGCGTTGAGCTAAGGGAGGGTCCTGAAGCTTTCTTT CSVELREGPEAFF
- TRBJ2-5 19 few TRBV12-3/TRBV12-4 TGTGCCAGCAGTTTTACCTCCTCTCCCCGGAGGGCGGGCCAAGAGACCCAGTACTTC CASSFTSSPRRAGQETQYF
- TRBJ1-3 14 many TRBV19 TGTGCCAGTAAGAGACAAGAGACTGGAAACACCATATATTTT CASKRQETGNTIYF
- TRBJ2-7 17 - TRBV27 TGTGCCACCAGTGAACCCTTCAACAGGGACTCTCTCTACGAGCAGTACTTC CATSEPFNRDSLYEQYF
- TRBJ1-6 13 - TRBV7-2 TGTGCCAGCAGCTCTCAGGGTAACTCACCCCTCCACTTT CASSSQGNSPLHF
TRBD1 TRBJ1-5 16 few TRBV27 TGTGCCAGCAGTCCGTGGGACAGGGTAGGGAGGCAGCCCCAGCATTTT CASSPWDRVGRQPQHF
TRBD1 TRBJ1-1 16 - TRBV5-4 TGTGCCAGCCACCCCGGGGACAGGGCACTCAACACTGAAGCTTTCTTT CASHPGDRALNTEAFF
- TRBJ2-1 15 - TRBV5-1 TGCGCCAGCAGCTCCTCTAGGCGGGGTTACAATGAGCAGTTCTTC CASSSSRRGYNEQFF
TRBD2 TRBJ2-1 15 - TRBV19 TGTGCCACCTCCCGGTTAGCGGGGGCCTACAATGAGCAGTTCTTC CATSRLAGAYNEQFF
- TRBJ2-1 16 - TRBV5-4 TGTGCCAGCAGCGACTCACAAACCCGCTCCTACAATGAGCAGTTCTTC CASSDSQTRSYNEQFF
- TRBJ2-4 13 few TRBV19 TGTGCCAGTAGTAAGGGGCGCGTTTACATTCAGTACTTC CASSKGRVYIQYF
TRBD1 TRBJ1-6 14 - TRBV5-4 TGTGCCAGCAGGACGGGACAGGGTTATTCACCCCTCCACTTT CASRTGQGYSPLHF
TRBD1 TRBJ2-2 18 - TRBV18 TGTGCCAGCTCGCAGGCCGGGACAGGGGAATTAAACACCGGGGAGCTGTTTTTT CASSQAGTGELNTGELFF
TRBD2 TRBJ2-4 15 - TRBV29-1 TGCAGCGTTGAGACCCCCGGGACTAGTACGAACATTCAGTACTTC CSVETPGTSTNIQYF
- TRBJ1-1 15 - TRBV18 TGTGCCAGCTCACCAATTATTGCCTCACGGGCTGAAGCTTTCTTT CASSPIIASRAEAFF
- TRBJ1-1 14 few TRBV11-1 TGTGCCAGCAGCTTAGATGGGGGGAACACTGAAGCTTTCTTT CASSLDGGNTEAFF
- TRBJ1-2 13 - TRBV5-6 TGTGCCAGCAGCCCTCGGGGCGTCCATGGCTACACCTTC CASSPRGVHGYTF
- TRBJ1-6 13 - TRBV18 TGTGCCAGCTCACCTGAGTGGGATTCACCCCTCCACTTT CASSPEWDSPLHF
- TRBJ2-3 18 many TRBV6-5 TGTGCCAGCAGTTACCGCTACTCCGGGACGGTGAGCACAGATACGCAGTATTTT CASSYRYSGTVSTDTQYF
- TRBJ2-7 13 many TRBV19 TGTGCCAGTAGTATCCAGGGAGGCTACGAGCAGTACTTC CASSIQGGYEQYF
- TRBJ2-7 13 few TRBV6-2/TRBV6-3 TGTGCCAGCAGTTACGACCGTACCAACGAGCAGTACTTC CASSYDRTNEQYF
TRBD1 TRBJ2-5 15 few TRBV12-3/TRBV12-4 TGTGCCAGCCGGAAGACGACAGGGCCATTGGAGACCCAGTACTTC CASRKTTGPLETQYF
- TRBJ1-2 19 - TRBV6-6 TGTGCCAGCAGTTACCACACAAGGGCTTTAGGGGTTAGTAACTATGGCTACACCTTC CASSYHTRALGVSNYGYTF
TRBD1 TRBJ1-2 12 few TRBV6-2/TRBV6-3 TGTGCCAGCGGGGACAGGGGCTATGGCTACACCTTC CASGDRGYGYTF
- TRBJ2-1 17 - TRBV27 TGTGCCAGCAGTACTAAAATCCGGGACCCTATCGTCTTTGAGCAGTTCTTC CASSTKIRDPIVFEQFF
TRBD1 TRBJ2-2 15 few TRBV10-3 TGTGCCATCAGTGAGGCGCAGGGGGCTGGCGGGGAGCTGTTTTTT CAISEAQGAGGELFF
- TRBJ1-2 14 few TRBV12-3/TRBV12-4 TGTGCCAGCAGTCCGAGGGGCCAGGGCTATGGCTACACCTTC CASSPRGQGYGYTF